This record concerns one T cell receptor beta chain sequence. The data belong to a study of blood T cell repertoires in COVID-19. Whole-study context: Both acute and convalescent COVID-19 samples were obtained from the United States, Italy and Spain. Nucleic acid was either cDNA or gDNA, and it came from T cells, B-cell-depleted T cells, or PBMCs.

Study processing details: Amplification with reference gene primers provided the estimates of nucleated cell counts. Assay used: immunoSEQ multiplex PCR; TCRdb lists only in-frame clones, some missing. The DNA gave D and trimming, while V, J and clone size come from that table. The table has about 240,000 clones, 75% to 90% seen once. Trimming removed 6 bases at V and 0 bases at J, with 9 bases between. The length of the CDR3 is 13 residues. CDR1 MNHEY and CDR2 SVGAGI come from the germline V gene. Material: peripheral blood. This chain joins TRBV6-5 and TRBJ2-7; weak D call: TRBD2 (6 bases). This TCR derives from a woman aged 60 to 75 with active or convalescent COVID-19. In nucleotides, the CDR3 is TGTGCCAGCAGGGCTAGCGCCTCCTACGAGCAGTACTTC. It specifies CASRASASYEQYF.